This T cell receptor beta chain was sequenced during a study of blood T cell repertoires in COVID-19. Study information: COVID-19 samples, acute and convalescent, were from the United States, Italy and Spain.

In the original workflow: Quantification of nucleated cells was approximated via reference gene primer amplification. TCRdb's table, derived via immunoSEQ multiplex PCR, lists solely in-frame clones and lacks some. The D gene and trimming were derived from the DNA, and the V and J assignments and clone size from that table. This table has some 140,000 clones, roughly 85% appearing once. The J segment lost 6 bases and the V segment lost 1 base, leaving 3 bases of the junction unmatched. CDR3 length: 13 residues. Germline V lookup: CDR1 SGHAT, CDR2 FQNNGV. The chain recombines TRBV11-2 with TRBJ2-7; 7 bases line up with TRBD1. The source of this sequence is a man in his fifties or sixties with acute or convalescent COVID-19. Sequenced input: peripheral blood. The CDR3 region is CASSLGHRGEQYF. The CDR3, as DNA: TGTGCCAGCAGCTTAGGTCACAGGGGCGAGCAGTACTTC.